This record covers a single TCR beta chain. These data are taken from a study of cytomegalovirus exposure and HLA in healthy donors. Germline loops: CDR1 MNHNY, CDR2 SVGAGI (reference sequence). The V and J ends lost 2 bases and 6 bases respectively, with 14 bases between them. This CDR3 is built from 14 residues. The method was immunoSEQ multiplex PCR; TCRdb's version includes in-frame clones alone and lacks a portion of them. The sample lists over 150,000 clones, about 90% occurring once. This sequence was found in a woman aged 18-30 years in good health and CMV-seropositive. Sequenced sample: PBMCs. V gene TRBV6-6 combines with J gene TRBJ2-7; possible D gene TRBD2, 6 bases. CDR3 sequence (DNA): TGTGCCAGCAGTTACACAGGACTACCCTCCGAGCAGTACTTC. Residues: CASSYTGLPSEQYF.